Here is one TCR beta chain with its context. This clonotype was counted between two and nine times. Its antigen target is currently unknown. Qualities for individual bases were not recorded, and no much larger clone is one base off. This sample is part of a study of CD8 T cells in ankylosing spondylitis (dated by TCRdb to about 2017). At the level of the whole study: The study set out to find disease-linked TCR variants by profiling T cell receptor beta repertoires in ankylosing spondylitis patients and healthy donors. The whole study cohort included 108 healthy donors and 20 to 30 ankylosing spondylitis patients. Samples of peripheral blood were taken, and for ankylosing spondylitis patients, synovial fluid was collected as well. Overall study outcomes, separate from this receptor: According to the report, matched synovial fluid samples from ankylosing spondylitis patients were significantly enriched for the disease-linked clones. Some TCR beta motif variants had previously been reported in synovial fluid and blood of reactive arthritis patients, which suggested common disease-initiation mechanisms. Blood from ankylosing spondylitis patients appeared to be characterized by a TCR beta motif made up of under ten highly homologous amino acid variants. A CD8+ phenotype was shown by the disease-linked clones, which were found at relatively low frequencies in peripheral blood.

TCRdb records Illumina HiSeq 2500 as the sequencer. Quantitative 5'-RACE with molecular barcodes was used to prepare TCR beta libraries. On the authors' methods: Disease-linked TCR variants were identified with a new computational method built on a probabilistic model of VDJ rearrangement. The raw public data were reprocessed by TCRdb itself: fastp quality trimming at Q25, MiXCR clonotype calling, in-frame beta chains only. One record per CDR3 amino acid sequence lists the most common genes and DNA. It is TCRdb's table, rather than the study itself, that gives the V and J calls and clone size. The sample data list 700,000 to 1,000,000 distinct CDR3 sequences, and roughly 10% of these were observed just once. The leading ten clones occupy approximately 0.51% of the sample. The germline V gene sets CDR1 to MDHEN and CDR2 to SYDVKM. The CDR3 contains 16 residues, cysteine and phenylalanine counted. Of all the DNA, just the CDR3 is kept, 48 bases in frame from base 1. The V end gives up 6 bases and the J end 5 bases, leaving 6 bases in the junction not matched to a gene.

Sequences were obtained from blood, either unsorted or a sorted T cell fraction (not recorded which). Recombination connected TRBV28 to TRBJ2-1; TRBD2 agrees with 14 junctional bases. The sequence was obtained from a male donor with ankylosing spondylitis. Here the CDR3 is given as CASSYPGLAGDNEQFF. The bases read TGTGCCAGCAGCTATCCGGGACTAGCGGGAGACAATGAGCAGTTCTTC.